A selection of T cell receptor beta chains follows, all from one sample in a study of OX40 agonist ivuxolimab in advanced cancers. This table comes from immunoSEQ multiplex PCR, and its TCRdb copy is limited to in-frame clones, with some not included. Of 74,000 or so clones listed, around nine tenths were seen once; the top ten hold more than 2%. The input for sequencing was CD4+ or CD8+ T cells sorted from blood, taken in a trial of the OX40 agonist ivuxolimab. These receptors originate from an adult with an advanced solid tumor such as melanoma, head and neck, liver or kidney cancer. Each CDR3 is given with its conserved first and last residue. The D gene is left open where the match is weak. The size field is filled for only some rows; it gives once, few, many or a size class.

size,V,J,D,CDR3,DNA
-,TRBV7-8,TRBJ2-7,-,CASSSFLYEQYF,TGTGCCAGCAGCTCCTTCCTCTACGAGCAGTACTTC
-,TRBV27,TRBJ2-1,-,CASGRGTYNEQFF,TGTGCCAGCGGTCGCGGGACCTACAATGAGCAGTTCTTC
-,TRBV5-8,TRBJ1-2,TRBD1,CASGTVYGYTF,TGTGCCAGCGGGACAGTCTATGGCTACACCTTC
-,TRBV6-5,TRBJ2-3,-,CASSYSGYDTDTQYF,TGTGCCAGCAGTTACTCTGGCTACGACACAGATACGCAGTATTTT
-,TRBV4-2,TRBJ1-6,-,CASSQGTVNNSPLHF,TGTGCCAGCAGCCAAGGGACAGTGAATAATTCACCCCTCCACTTT
-,TRBV18,TRBJ2-5,-,CASSSEMRGATQYF,TGTGCCAGCTCATCCGAGATGAGGGGCGCGACCCAGTACTTC
-,TRBV2,TRBJ2-1,TRBD2,CASRTRLAGVSYNEQFF,TGTGCCAGCAGAACCCGACTAGCGGGAGTTTCCTACAATGAGCAGTTCTTC
-,TRBV5-6,TRBJ2-1,-,CASSYIALTVYNEQFF,TGTGCCAGCAGCTACATAGCTTTGACTGTGTACAATGAGCAGTTCTTC
-,TRBV28,TRBJ2-2,TRBD2,CASSLWAGDTGELFF,TGTGCCAGCAGTTTGTGGGCGGGGGACACCGGGGAGCTGTTTTTT
-,TRBV7-9,TRBJ2-3,TRBD1,CASSPRLTGSTDTQYF,TGTGCCAGCAGTCCAAGACTGACAGGGAGCACAGATACGCAGTATTTT
-,TRBV6-6,TRBJ2-7,-,CASSPLREVSGEQYF,TGTGCCAGCAGCCCCCTTCGGGAAGTGTCGGGGGAGCAGTACTTC
-,TRBV19,TRBJ1-1,-,CASVEGVMNTEAFF,TGTGCCAGTGTTGAGGGGGTCATGAACACTGAAGCTTTCTTT
-,TRBV2,TRBJ1-4,TRBD1,CASVSQGANEKLFF,TGTGCCAGCGTGTCACAGGGGGCTAATGAAAAACTGTTTTTT
-,TRBV11-2,TRBJ2-1,-,CASSAQAINYNEQFF,TGTGCCAGCAGCGCTCAGGCCATTAACTACAATGAGCAGTTCTTC
-,TRBV20-1,TRBJ1-2,-,CSASSTYGYTF,TGCAGTGCTAGTAGCACCTATGGCTACACCTTC
-,TRBV6-1,TRBJ2-3,TRBD2,CASSEAAGGSGTQYF,TGTGCCAGCAGTGAAGCGGCGGGAGGAAGCGGTACGCAGTATTTT
-,TRBV6-5,TRBJ2-7,-,CASSYSPETDEQYF,TGTGCCAGCAGTTACTCTCCGGAGACAGACGAGCAGTACTTC
-,TRBV6-6,TRBJ1-2,-,CASSYSWTVYGYTF,TGTGCCAGCAGTTACTCCTGGACAGTATATGGCTACACCTTC
once,TRBV2,TRBJ2-1,TRBD1,CASRGRQGDEQFF,TGTGCCAGCAGGGGGAGACAGGGGGATGAGCAGTTCTTC
-,TRBV5-1,TRBJ2-5,-,CASSEQQETQYF,TGCGCCAGCAGCGAACAGCAAGAGACCCAGTACTTC
-,TRBV7-2,TRBJ2-2,-,CASSLAQGPGELFF,TGTGCCAGCAGCTTAGCGCAAGGTCCCGGGGAGCTGTTTTTT
-,TRBV6-6,TRBJ1-6,-,CASRQTNSPLHF,TGTGCCAGCAGACAAACAAATTCACCCCTCCACTTT
-,TRBV19,TRBJ1-1,-,CASSRGLGTEAFF,TGTGCCAGCTCGCGAGGGCTAGGCACTGAAGCTTTCTTT
-,TRBV6-6,TRBJ2-7,-,CASSQGPGLSYEQYF,TGTGCCAGCAGCCAGGGACCGGGACTCTCCTACGAGCAGTACTTC
-,TRBV4-3,TRBJ1-2,TRBD1,CASSQWRQGGVYGYTF,TGCGCCAGCAGCCAATGGCGCCAGGGGGGAGTCTATGGCTACACCTTC
-,TRBV7-9,TRBJ2-2,-,CASRPEATGELFF,TGTGCCAGCCGCCCAGAAGCCACCGGGGAGCTGTTTTTT
-,TRBV5-1,TRBJ2-5,TRBD2,CASSQTSGREETQYF,TGCGCCAGCAGCCAGACTAGCGGGAGGGAAGAGACCCAGTACTTC
once,TRBV5-1,TRBJ2-7,-,CASSSGEGGIYEQYF,TGCGCCAGCAGCTCAGGAGAAGGGGGGATCTACGAGCAGTACTTC
-,TRBV6-6,TRBJ2-5,-,CASSYSGPQETQYF,TGTGCCAGCAGTTACTCCGGGCCACAAGAGACCCAGTACTTC
-,TRBV19,TRBJ2-7,-,CASSIQWGDEQYF,TGTGCCAGTAGTATCCAGTGGGGGGACGAGCAGTACTTC
-,TRBV7-2,TRBJ2-5,-,CASSPRGQETQYF,TGTGCCAGCAGCCCCAGGGGACAAGAGACCCAGTACTTC
-,TRBV20-1,TRBJ1-1,-,CSALRTVEAFF,TGCAGTGCTTTGAGGACAGTTGAAGCTTTCTTT
-,TRBV5-1,TRBJ2-3,TRBD2,CASSLVTGGGTDTQYF,TGCGCCAGCAGCTTGGTAACGGGGGGTGGCACAGATACGCAGTATTTT
-,TRBV6-5,TRBJ1-2,-,CASSSGRMGYTF,TGTGCCAGCAGTTCAGGAAGGATGGGCTACACCTTC
few,TRBV6-1,TRBJ2-1,-,CASSRRLGGKGEQFF,TGTGCCAGCAGTCGCCGGTTGGGAGGAAAGGGTGAGCAGTTCTTC
-,TRBV27,TRBJ2-1,TRBD2,CASYRGTSGFF,TGTGCCAGCTATCGCGGGACTAGCGGATTCTTC
once,TRBV12-2,TRBJ1-3,-,CASRCSPTGGPTSGNTIYF,TGTGCAAGTCGCTGTTCCCCTACAGGGGGCCCGACCTCTGGAAACACCATATATTTT
-,TRBV5-6,TRBJ1-1,-,CASSFGQGNTEAFF,TGTGCCAGCAGCTTCGGGCAGGGGAACACTGAAGCTTTCTTT
-,TRBV19,TRBJ1-5,-,CASSIGLQINQPQHF,TGTGCCAGTAGTATAGGATTACAGATTAATCAGCCCCAGCATTTT
-,TRBV7-9,TRBJ2-7,-,CASSFSGHSSYEQYF,TGTGCCAGCAGCTTTTCGGGACACTCCTCCTACGAGCAGTACTTC
few,TRBV4-1,TRBJ1-1,-,CASSQDRVYTEAFF,TGCGCCAGCAGCCAAGACAGGGTATATACTGAAGCTTTCTTT
-,TRBV18,TRBJ1-1,-,CASSPLSWAAANTEAFF,TGTGCCAGCTCACCATTGTCCTGGGCGGCGGCGAACACTGAAGCTTTCTTT
-,TRBV9,TRBJ2-1,-,CASSVGLGYNEQFF,TGTGCCAGCAGCGTCGGACTGGGGTACAATGAGCAGTTCTTC
-,TRBV7-6,TRBJ2-3,TRBD1,CASSSIVGRGRDTQYF,TGTGCCAGCAGCTCCATAGTCGGCAGGGGGCGGGATACGCAGTATTTT
-,TRBV6-4,TRBJ2-3,TRBD2,CATVAGGPDTQYF,TGTGCCACCGTAGCGGGGGGGCCCGATACGCAGTATTTT
-,TRBV28,TRBJ1-1,-,CASSSTGNQAFF,TGTGCCAGCAGTTCCACCGGGAACCAAGCTTTCTTT
once,TRBV5-6,TRBJ1-2,-,CASSLTGGYTF,TGTGCCAGCAGCTTGACAGGTGGCTACACCTTC
-,TRBV11-3,TRBJ1-1,TRBD1,CASSLEQGATFF,TGTGCCAGCAGCTTGGAGCAGGGGGCGACTTTCTTT
-,TRBV18,TRBJ1-5,TRBD1,CASSPGQGANQPQHF,TGTGCCAGCTCACCAGGACAGGGGGCGAATCAGCCCCAGCATTTT
-,TRBV19,TRBJ2-1,-,CASSGREALQFF,TGTGCCAGTAGCGGGAGAGAAGCACTACAGTTCTTC
-,TRBV4-2,TRBJ1-1,TRBD1,CASGPRGQNTEAFF,TGTGCCAGCGGCCCCAGGGGGCAGAACACTGAAGCTTTCTTT
once,TRBV4-2,TRBJ1-5,-,CASSQDRQSNQPQHF,TGTGCCAGCAGCCAAGATAGACAGAGCAATCAGCCCCAGCATTTT
-,TRBV6-1,TRBJ2-7,TRBD1,CASTLGTASYEQYF,TGTGCCAGCACTCTCGGGACAGCCTCCTACGAGCAGTACTTC